This T cell receptor beta chain was obtained from a study of Graves' ophthalmopathy and Graves' hyperthyroidism. Findings and caveats of the study: The majority of expanded thyroid clonotypes above 0.001 frequency also occurred in blood.

Trimming pared 7 bases from V and 2 bases from J, leaving 11 bases between. This CDR3 has 13 amino acids. CDR1 is MGHDK and CDR2 is SYGVNS in the germline V gene. Researchers took RNA transcripts and amplified TCR beta CDR3 regions from them. RT-PCR in the first round used HTBI primers; a second-round multiplex PCR followed. One entry per CDR3 protein results from TCRdb running MiXCR on the multiplex PCR reads. The table records over 650,000 distinct CDR3 sequences, roughly 39% of them present only once. PBMCs stemmed from approximately 9.7 ml of fresh peripheral blood. A remark on this clonotype: No antigen is known for it.

The sequence derives from an adult man with Graves' ophthalmopathy. Sequencing was done on a sample of peripheral blood. J is TRBJ2-5 and V is TRBV25-1; D is uncertain. The CDR3 sequence: CASISVGQETQYF. DNA for the CDR3: TGTGCCAGCATCAGCGTTGGGCAAGAGACCCAGTACTTC.